The present T cell receptor beta chain was sequenced within a study of T cells after posttransplantation cyclophosphamide. This related bone marrow graft donor gave peripheral blood on the day of marrow donation. Study-level results: Later blood repertoires were often dominated by clones from the donor CD8+ memory compartment. TRB overlap between skin or GI tissue T cells and blood was limited. TRB clonality was highly associated with recipient CMV seropositivity and reactivation.

The repertoire was sequenced with immunoSEQ multiplex PCR; TCRdb's copy has only in-frame clones and lacks some. There are approximately 30,000 clones in the sample, none observed a single time. On this clone itself: Its specificity is not known.

Trimming at V came to 2 bases and at J to 6 bases, leaving 5 bases not matched to a gene. CDR3 length: 14 residues. The V gene's germline CDR1 is MNHEY and CDR2 SVGAGI. This sequence joins TRBV6-5 and TRBJ1-2; 8 positions match TRBD1. Sequenced: PBMCs. The receptor's source is a woman between 50 and 59 years old in good health and a related stem cell transplant donor. In DNA, the CDR3 is TGTGCCAGCAGTTACGGGGGACAGGCGGATGGCTACACCTTC. It translates to CASSYGGQADGYTF.